A selection of T cell receptor beta chains follows, all from one sample in a study of shared clonotypes between healthy human individuals. Measured with immunoSEQ multiplex PCR; TCRdb has only the in-frame clones, and not every one. Counted here are about 2.3 million clones, approximately 93% occurring once; the ten biggest clones make up under 0.45%. The sequencing input was naive CD4+ T cells from PBMCs. Receptors were obtained from a man younger than 30 in good health. Some clones in this sample may be carry-over from other donors' samples. The CDR3 runs from the conserved cysteine through the conserved F or W. The D gene is left open where the match is weak.

j_call v_call d_call cdr3_aa cdr3_nt
TRBJ1-2 TRBV2 - CASTLLDPTDYPKRGYTF TGTGCCAGCACCCTCCTTGACCCAACAGACTACCCTAAGAGGGGCTACACCTTC
TRBJ2-1 TRBV19 TRBD2 CATSRIAGGYNEQFF TGTGCCACCTCTCGGATAGCGGGAGGGTACAATGAGCAGTTCTTC
TRBJ2-5 TRBV5-1 - CASSLSSPTQETQYF TGCGCCAGCAGCTTATCCTCCCCGACTCAAGAGACCCAGTACTTC
TRBJ2-6 TRBV6-5 - CASSFRGPGANVLTF TGTGCCAGCAGTTTCAGGGGCCCTGGGGCCAACGTCCTGACTTTC
TRBJ1-1 TRBV2 - CASSYRVLNTEAFF TGTGCCAGCAGTTACAGGGTTCTCAACACTGAAGCTTTCTTT
TRBJ1-5 TRBV10-2 - CASSEKPGHQPQHF TGCGCCAGCAGTGAGAAGCCTGGGCATCAGCCCCAGCATTTT
TRBJ2-2 TRBV7-9 TRBD2 CASRDAPAGAGGDTGELFF TGTGCCAGCAGAGATGCCCCAGCGGGAGCCGGCGGGGACACCGGGGAGCTGTTTTTT
TRBJ2-7 TRBV5-4 TRBD1 CASSLEGQSREQYF TGTGCCAGCAGCTTGGAGGGACAGTCTCGCGAGCAGTACTTC
TRBJ2-5 TRBV10-3 - CAISGPQETQYF TGTGCCATCAGTGGACCTCAAGAGACCCAGTACTTC
TRBJ2-1 TRBV5-4 TRBD2 CASSPGTSGRRNEQFF TGTGCCAGCAGCCCCGGGACTAGCGGGAGGAGGAATGAGCAGTTCTTC
TRBJ2-5 TRBV5-1 - CASSLPPDQETQYF TGCGCCAGCAGCTTGCCACCGGACCAAGAGACCCAGTACTTC
TRBJ1-5 TRBV4-2 TRBD1 CASSQALPTGLKMGNQPQHF TGTGCCAGCAGCCAAGCCCTACCGACAGGGCTGAAGATGGGCAATCAGCCCCAGCATTTT
TRBJ1-1 TRBV10-3 TRBD1 CAIRPDRVNTEAFF TGTGCCATCAGACCGGACAGGGTGAACACTGAAGCTTTCTTT